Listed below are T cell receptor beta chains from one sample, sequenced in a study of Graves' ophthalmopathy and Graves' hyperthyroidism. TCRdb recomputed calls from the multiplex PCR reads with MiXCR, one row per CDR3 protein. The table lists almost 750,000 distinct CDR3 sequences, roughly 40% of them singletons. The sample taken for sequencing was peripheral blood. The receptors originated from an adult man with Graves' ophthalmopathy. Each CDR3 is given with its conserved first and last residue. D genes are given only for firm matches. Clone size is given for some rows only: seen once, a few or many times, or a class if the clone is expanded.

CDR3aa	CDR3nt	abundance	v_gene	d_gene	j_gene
CASSSSPGDGYTF	TGTGCCAGCAGTTCGTCCCCGGGGGATGGCTACACCTTC	-	TRBV2	-	TRBJ1-2
CASSSGQLNEKLFF	TGCGCCAGCAGCTCGGGACAGCTAAATGAAAAACTGTTTTTT	few	TRBV5-1	TRBD1	TRBJ1-4
CATSPGGLAGVEQYF	TGTGCCACCAGCCCGGGGGGGCTAGCGGGAGTCGAGCAGTACTTC	-	TRBV15	TRBD2	TRBJ2-7
CASSPSGAGELFF	TGTGCCAGCAGCCCGAGCGGTGCCGGGGAGCTGTTTTTT	many	TRBV7-9	-	TRBJ2-2
CASSEGDGWDNYGYTF	TGTGCCAGCAGTGAAGGAGATGGTTGGGATAACTATGGCTACACCTTC	-	TRBV2	-	TRBJ1-2
CASSLASGVNVLTF	TGCGCCAGCAGCCTTGCCTCTGGGGTCAACGTCCTGACTTTC	-	TRBV5-1	-	TRBJ2-6
CATSREDGPRTEAF	TGTGCCACCAGCAGAGAGGATGGACCGCGGACTGAAGCTTTC	-	TRBV15	-	TRBJ2-6
CSVVGGQEYGYTF	TGCAGCGTTGTGGGGGGACAGGAGTATGGCTACACCTTC	-	TRBV29-1	TRBD1	TRBJ1-2
CASSEFRGLAIHEQYF	TGTGCCAGCAGTGAATTTAGAGGACTAGCGATCCACGAGCAGTACTTC	many	TRBV25-1	TRBD2	TRBJ2-7
CASSFLGGQYGYTF	TGTGCCAGCAGTTTCCTCGGGGGGCAATATGGCTACACCTTC	few	TRBV12-3/TRBV12-4	-	TRBJ1-2
CASSSTGLDEKLFF	TGTGCCAGCAGTTCGACAGGGTTGGATGAAAAACTGTTTTTT	-	TRBV25-1	TRBD1	TRBJ1-4
CASSRGGRGTEAFF	TGTGCCAGCAGTCGAGGGGGGAGGGGCACTGAAGCTTTCTTT	many	TRBV9	-	TRBJ1-1
CSVDGRGHGEKLFF	TGCAGCGTTGATGGGAGGGGGCATGGTGAAAAACTGTTTTTT	-	TRBV29-1	TRBD1	TRBJ1-4
CSVEVFDPTEQETQYF	TGCAGCGTTGAAGTCTTTGACCCAACAGAACAAGAGACCCAGTACTTC	few	TRBV29-1	-	TRBJ2-5